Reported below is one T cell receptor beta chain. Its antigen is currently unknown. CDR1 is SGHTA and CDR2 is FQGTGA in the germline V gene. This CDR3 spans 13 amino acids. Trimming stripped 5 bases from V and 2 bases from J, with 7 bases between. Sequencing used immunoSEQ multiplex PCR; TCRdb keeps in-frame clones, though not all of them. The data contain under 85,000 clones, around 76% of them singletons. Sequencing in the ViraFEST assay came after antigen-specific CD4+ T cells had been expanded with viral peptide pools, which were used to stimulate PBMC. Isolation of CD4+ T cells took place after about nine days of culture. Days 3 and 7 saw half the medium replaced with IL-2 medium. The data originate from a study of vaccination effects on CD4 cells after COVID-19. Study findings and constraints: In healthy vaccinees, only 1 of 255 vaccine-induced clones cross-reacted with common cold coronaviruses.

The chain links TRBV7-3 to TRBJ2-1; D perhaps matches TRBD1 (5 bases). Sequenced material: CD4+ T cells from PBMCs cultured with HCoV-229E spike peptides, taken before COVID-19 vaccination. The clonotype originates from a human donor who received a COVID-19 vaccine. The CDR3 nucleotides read TGTGCCAGCAGCAGGGGCCCCTACAATGAGCAGTTCTTC. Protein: CASSRGPYNEQFF.